The rows below give T cell receptor beta chains drawn from one sample of a study of blood T cell repertoires in COVID-19. Only in-frame clones appear in the TCRdb table, and some are missing; sequencing was by immunoSEQ multiplex PCR. The sample consists of around 170,000 clones, approximately 86% of them appearing once. Material: peripheral blood. All receptors derive from a man in his forties or fifties with active or convalescent COVID-19. Each CDR3 is given with its conserved first and last residue. The order of the fields is D gene, V gene, clone size, CDR3 length, J gene, CDR3 protein, CDR3 DNA. The D gene is left open where the match is weak. Size is stated for part of the rows, as once, few or many counts, or as a class when the clone is expanded.

D: TRBD2
V: TRBV24-1
size: .
length: 16
J: TRBJ2-1
CDR3: CATSRSSGGAHNEQFF
DNA: TGTGCCACCAGTCGGTCTAGCGGGGGGGCCCACAATGAGCAGTTCTTC

D: TRBD1
V: TRBV5-1
size: .
length: 13
J: TRBJ2-2
CDR3: CASSGTGAGELFF
DNA: TGCGCCAGCAGCGGTACAGGGGCCGGGGAGCTGTTTTTT

D: .
V: TRBV9
size: .
length: 15
J: TRBJ2-5
CDR3: CASSTRDSGWETQYF
DNA: TGTGCCAGCAGCACCCGGGACTCTGGGTGGGAGACCCAGTACTTC

D: .
V: TRBV12-3/TRBV12-4
size: .
length: 13
J: TRBJ2-2
CDR3: CASRGVNTGELFF
DNA: TGTGCCAGCAGAGGGGTCAACACCGGGGAGCTGTTTTTT

D: .
V: TRBV3-1/TRBV3-2
size: once
length: 14
J: TRBJ1-1
CDR3: CASSQEGAGVEAFF
DNA: TGTGCCAGCAGCCAAGAAGGAGCAGGGGTTGAAGCTTTCTTT

D: .
V: TRBV10-2
size: .
length: 12
J: TRBJ2-3
CDR3: CASTAGTDTQYF
DNA: TGCGCCAGCACGGCGGGCACAGATACGCAGTATTTT

D: TRBD1
V: TRBV6-6
size: few
length: 16
J: TRBJ1-4
CDR3: CASSYGTGGLGEKLFF
DNA: TGTGCCAGCAGTTACGGGACAGGGGGTCTCGGGGAAAAACTGTTTTTT

D: TRBD2
V: TRBV11-3
size: .
length: 15
J: TRBJ2-3
CDR3: CASSLSGRDTDTQYF
DNA: TGTGCCAGCAGCTTAAGCGGGAGGGACACAGATACGCAGTATTTT

D: TRBD1
V: TRBV7-9
size: .
length: 15
J: TRBJ2-3
CDR3: CASTSKTGVGDTQYF
DNA: TGTGCCAGCACCTCAAAAACAGGGGTTGGAGATACGCAGTATTTT

D: TRBD1
V: TRBV6-6
size: .
length: 16
J: TRBJ1-5
CDR3: CASSSFRAGGFQPQHF
DNA: TGTGCCAGCAGTTCCTTCCGGGCAGGGGGGTTTCAGCCCCAGCATTTT

D: TRBD1
V: TRBV19
size: .
length: 15
J: TRBJ1-2
CDR3: CASSPGTGGTYGYTF
DNA: TGTGCCAGTAGCCCCGGGACAGGGGGTACCTATGGCTACACCTTC

D: .
V: TRBV28
size: .
length: 14
J: TRBJ1-1
CDR3: CASSLEASPRSAFF
DNA: TGTGCCAGCAGTTTAGAGGCCAGCCCTCGTTCCGCTTTCTTT

D: .
V: TRBV19
size: .
length: 16
J: TRBJ2-5
CDR3: CASSKPGKGKKETQYF
DNA: TGTGCCAGTAGTAAACCAGGGAAGGGAAAAAAAGAGACCCAGTACTTC

D: TRBD2
V: TRBV6-2/TRBV6-3
size: .
length: 14
J: TRBJ2-7
CDR3: CASSPQRGSYEQYF
DNA: TGTGCCAGCAGTCCCCAGCGGGGGTCCTACGAGCAGTACTTC

D: TRBD1
V: TRBV11-1
size: .
length: 12
J: TRBJ1-2
CDR3: CASSGTAHGYTF
DNA: TGTGCCAGCAGCGGGACAGCTCATGGCTACACCTTC

D: .
V: TRBV5-1
size: .
length: 14
J: TRBJ1-1
CDR3: CASCLQGANTEAFF
DNA: TGCGCCAGCTGCCTACAGGGTGCGAACACTGAAGCTTTCTTT

D: .
V: TRBV11-2
size: .
length: 14
J: TRBJ1-3
CDR3: CASSRTGPGNTIYF
DNA: TGTGCCAGCAGCAGAACAGGTCCTGGAAACACCATATATTTT

D: TRBD1
V: TRBV5-4
size: .
length: 15
J: TRBJ2-3
CDR3: CASSVPEQGAYTQYF
DNA: TGTGCCAGCAGTGTCCCAGAACAGGGGGCCTATACGCAGTATTTT

D: .
V: TRBV7-2
size: .
length: 15
J: TRBJ2-3
CDR3: CASSLGWQSKDTQYF
DNA: TGTGCCAGCAGCTTAGGCTGGCAGTCCAAAGATACGCAGTATTTT

D: .
V: TRBV12-3/TRBV12-4
size: .
length: 13
J: TRBJ1-3
CDR3: CASSQQGRNTIYF
DNA: TGTGCCAGCAGCCAACAGGGTCGAAACACCATATATTTT

D: TRBD2
V: TRBV30
size: .
length: 17
J: TRBJ2-1
CDR3: CAWSVDSGQRGYNEQFF
DNA: TGTGCCTGGAGTGTAGACTCGGGGCAGCGGGGGTACAATGAGCAGTTCTTC

D: .
V: TRBV27
size: .
length: 12
J: TRBJ2-7
CDR3: CASRTQGDEQYF
DNA: TGTGCCAGCAGGACACAGGGCGACGAGCAGTACTTC

D: .
V: TRBV7-2
size: .
length: 15
J: TRBJ2-7
CDR3: CASSLGLGIQGEQYF
DNA: TGTGCCAGCAGCTTAGGATTAGGGATCCAGGGCGAGCAGTACTTC

D: TRBD1
V: TRBV25-1
size: .
length: 14
J: TRBJ1-4
CDR3: CASRQGTSNEKLFF
DNA: TGTGCCAGCAGACAGGGGACCTCTAATGAAAAACTGTTTTTT

D: .
V: TRBV5-1
size: .
length: 14
J: TRBJ1-4
CDR3: CASSRQGRDEKLFF
DNA: TGCGCCAGCAGCCGCCAGGGGAGGGATGAAAAACTGTTTTTT

D: .
V: TRBV18
size: .
length: 14
J: TRBJ2-3
CDR3: CASSPPGSTDTQYF
DNA: TGTGCCAGCTCACCACCCGGGAGCACAGATACGCAGTATTTT

D: TRBD2
V: TRBV30
size: .
length: 14
J: TRBJ2-5
CDR3: CAWGLADSPETQYF
DNA: TGTGCCTGGGGACTAGCGGACTCTCCTGAGACCCAGTACTTC

D: .
V: TRBV7-2
size: .
length: 13
J: TRBJ1-1
CDR3: CASSSGVTTEAFF
DNA: TGTGCCAGCAGCTCAGGGGTTACCACTGAAGCTTTCTTT

D: TRBD1
V: TRBV5-1
size: .
length: 13
J: TRBJ1-2
CDR3: CASSPRQGGGYTF
DNA: TGCGCCAGCAGCCCGAGACAGGGGGGAGGCTACACCTTC

D: TRBD1
V: TRBV27
size: .
length: 14
J: TRBJ1-1
CDR3: CASSPGTGRIEAFF
DNA: TGTGCCAGCAGTCCGGGGACAGGGCGGATTGAAGCTTTCTTT

D: .
V: TRBV2
size: .
length: 13
J: TRBJ2-1
CDR3: CASRGISYNEQFF
DNA: TGTGCCAGCAGGGGCATTTCCTACAATGAGCAGTTCTTC

D: TRBD1
V: TRBV27
size: few
length: 16
J: TRBJ1-1
CDR3: CASSFYPQGASTEAFF
DNA: TGTGCCAGCAGTTTTTACCCACAGGGGGCGTCCACTGAAGCTTTCTTT

D: .
V: TRBV25-1
size: .
length: 13
J: TRBJ2-7
CDR3: CASIAEGSYEQYF
DNA: TGTGCCAGCATCGCAGAGGGTTCCTACGAGCAGTACTTC

D: TRBD1
V: TRBV24-1
size: .
length: 16
J: TRBJ2-7
CDR3: CATSDTRQGDRNEQYF
DNA: TGTGCCACCAGTGATACAAGACAGGGGGATCGGAACGAGCAGTACTTC

D: .
V: TRBV30
size: .
length: 15
J: TRBJ2-2
CDR3: CAWSGRGRYTGELFF
DNA: TGTGCCTGGAGTGGGCGGGGACGATACACCGGGGAGCTGTTTTTT

D: .
V: TRBV5-1
size: .
length: 12
J: TRBJ2-1
CDR3: CASSFPDREQFF
DNA: TGCGCCAGCAGCTTCCCCGACAGGGAGCAGTTCTTC

D: TRBD1
V: TRBV11-2
size: many
length: 15
J: TRBJ1-6
CDR3: CASSSATGGGSPLHF
DNA: TGTGCCAGCAGCTCTGCGACAGGGGGAGGTTCACCCCTCCACTTT

D: TRBD1
V: TRBV19
size: .
length: 14
J: TRBJ1-6
CDR3: CASMAGTGSSPLHF
DNA: TGTGCCAGTATGGCCGGGACAGGGTCTTCACCCCTCCACTTT

D: TRBD2
V: TRBV7-9
size: .
length: 17
J: TRBJ2-3
CDR3: CASSLRLAGGRTDTQYF
DNA: TGTGCCAGCAGCCTCCGATTAGCGGGGGGACGCACAGATACGCAGTATTTT

D: TRBD1
V: TRBV30
size: .
length: 13
J: TRBJ1-1
CDR3: CAWRRQGETEAFF
DNA: TGTGCCTGGAGAAGACAGGGAGAGACTGAAGCTTTCTTT

D: .
V: TRBV5-5
size: .
length: 15
J: TRBJ1-2
CDR3: CASSLAAQLNYGYTF
DNA: TGTGCCAGCAGCTTGGCTGCGCAACTAAACTATGGCTACACCTTC

D: .
V: TRBV5-1
size: .
length: 13
J: TRBJ1-5
CDR3: CASSRGGDQPQHF
DNA: TGCGCCAGCAGCAGGGGGGGTGATCAGCCCCAGCATTTT

D: TRBD2
V: TRBV9
size: .
length: 16
J: TRBJ2-7
CDR3: CASSKAGISGAYEQYF
DNA: TGTGCCAGCAGCAAGGCAGGGATTAGCGGGGCCTACGAGCAGTACTTC

D: .
V: TRBV2
size: .
length: 13
J: TRBJ2-7
CDR3: CASNPIKSGEQYF
DNA: TGTGCCAGCAACCCGATAAAGTCGGGGGAGCAGTACTTC

D: .
V: TRBV28
size: .
length: 15
J: TRBJ1-5
CDR3: CASSLGFTGGQPQHF
DNA: TGTGCCAGCAGCTTGGGATTCACGGGAGGTCAGCCCCAGCATTTT

D: .
V: TRBV11-2
size: once
length: 12
J: TRBJ2-5
CDR3: CASIGQQETQYF
DNA: TGTGCCAGCATTGGGCAGCAAGAGACCCAGTACTTC

D: .
V: TRBV28
size: .
length: 14
J: TRBJ2-1
CDR3: CASSPHRAPNEQFF
DNA: TGTGCCAGCAGCCCTCACAGGGCGCCGAATGAGCAGTTCTTC

D: .
V: TRBV2
size: .
length: 15
J: TRBJ2-1
CDR3: CASSPGLSEGNEQFF
DNA: TGTGCCAGCAGCCCGGGACTCTCGGAGGGGAATGAGCAGTTCTTC

D: .
V: TRBV24-1
size: .
length: 19
J: TRBJ1-4
CDR3: CATSDPLKGNLGVDEKLFF
DNA: TGTGCCACCAGTGATCCCCTGAAGGGGAATCTCGGCGTTGATGAAAAACTGTTTTTT

D: .
V: TRBV28
size: .
length: 17
J: TRBJ1-6
CDR3: CASSSPGSDLYNSPLHF
DNA: TGTGCCAGCAGTTCACCCGGGTCAGACCTTTATAATTCACCCCTCCACTTT

D: .
V: TRBV6-6
size: .
length: 16
J: TRBJ1-5
CDR3: CASSRQGGGGNQPQHF
DNA: TGTGCCAGCAGTCGACAAGGGGGAGGGGGCAATCAGCCCCAGCATTTT